This is a list of T cell receptor beta chains from one sample in a study of shared clonotypes between healthy human individuals. Assay: immunoSEQ multiplex PCR; the TCRdb copy retains only in-frame clones and omits some. The repertoire consists of about 580,000 clones, with 95% to 98% occurring once and the leading ten covering approximately 0.33%. The sequencing sample was made of naive CD8+ T cells sorted from blood. The receptors derive from a man under 40 in good health. Both conserved end residues are part of each CDR3. The D gene is left open where the match is weak. Rows give clone size only sometimes, using once, few, many, or a class for an expanded clone.

D gene: TRBD1
V gene: TRBV29-1
clone size: -
J gene: TRBJ1-6
CDR3 DNA: TGCAGCGTTCGGACAGGGTTGAATTCACCCCTCCACTTT
CDR3 protein: CSVRTGLNSPLHF

D gene: -
V gene: TRBV7-9
clone size: -
J gene: TRBJ2-1
CDR3 DNA: TGTGCCAGCAGCTTACTGGAACTAGTGAGGTCGTTCTTC
CDR3 protein: CASSLLELVRSFF

D gene: TRBD1
V gene: TRBV28
clone size: -
J gene: TRBJ2-7
CDR3 DNA: TGTGCCAGCAGTTATAGCCGGACAGGTTTCTCCTACGAGCAGTACTTC
CDR3 protein: CASSYSRTGFSYEQYF

D gene: -
V gene: TRBV7-9
clone size: few
J gene: TRBJ2-7
CDR3 DNA: TGTGCCAGCCGGGGGACACCATCCTACGAGCAGTACTTC
CDR3 protein: CASRGTPSYEQYF

D gene: -
V gene: TRBV5-1
clone size: -
J gene: TRBJ2-1
CDR3 DNA: TGCGCCAGCAGCTTGGAGGGGACCCTTGCCTACAATGAGCAGTTCTTC
CDR3 protein: CASSLEGTLAYNEQFF

D gene: -
V gene: TRBV6-4
clone size: -
J gene: TRBJ2-2
CDR3 DNA: TGTGCCAGCAGTGACTTAAACACCGGGGAGCTGTTTTTT
CDR3 protein: CASSDLNTGELFF

D gene: -
V gene: TRBV7-3
clone size: once
J gene: TRBJ2-1
CDR3 DNA: TGTGCCAGCAGCTCCCTCGGGGCAAACAATGAGCAGTTCTTC
CDR3 protein: CASSSLGANNEQFF

D gene: -
V gene: TRBV7-8
clone size: -
J gene: TRBJ2-7
CDR3 DNA: TGTGCCAGCAGCTTAGCGACCTACGAGCAGTACTTC
CDR3 protein: CASSLATYEQYF

D gene: TRBD1
V gene: TRBV28
clone size: -
J gene: TRBJ1-5
CDR3 DNA: TGTGCCAGCAGTTTCAGGGGGCGGAATCAGCCCCAGCATTTT
CDR3 protein: CASSFRGRNQPQHF

D gene: -
V gene: TRBV7-8
clone size: -
J gene: TRBJ2-7
CDR3 DNA: TGTGCCAGCAGTTATCAGGGGAACTACGAGCAGTACTTC
CDR3 protein: CASSYQGNYEQYF

D gene: -
V gene: TRBV21-1
clone size: -
J gene: TRBJ2-2
CDR3 DNA: TGTGCCAGCATTCCACCCTATAACACCGGGGAGCTGTTTTTT
CDR3 protein: CASIPPYNTGELFF

D gene: -
V gene: TRBV6-5
clone size: -
J gene: TRBJ2-1
CDR3 DNA: TGTGCCAGGGTAGGAGTTTCCTACAATGAGCAGTTCTTC
CDR3 protein: CARVGVSYNEQFF

D gene: TRBD2
V gene: TRBV27
clone size: -
J gene: TRBJ2-3
CDR3 DNA: TGTGCCAGCAGAAAGCGGGATAGCACAGATACGCAGTATTTT
CDR3 protein: CASRKRDSTDTQYF

D gene: -
V gene: TRBV5-1
clone size: once
J gene: TRBJ2-5
CDR3 DNA: TGCGCCAGCAGCCCGGCCCGGGAGTATGAGGGAGTTTGGCGAGAGACCCAGTACTTC
CDR3 protein: CASSPAREYEGVWRETQYF

D gene: TRBD1
V gene: TRBV4-1
clone size: -
J gene: TRBJ1-2
CDR3 DNA: TGCGCCAGCAGAGGGACAGGCTATGGCTACACCTTC
CDR3 protein: CASRGTGYGYTF

D gene: -
V gene: TRBV5-1
clone size: -
J gene: TRBJ1-2
CDR3 DNA: TGCGCCAGCAGCAATCAGAGTTTCCCGATCTATGGCTACACCTTC
CDR3 protein: CASSNQSFPIYGYTF

D gene: -
V gene: TRBV15
clone size: -
J gene: TRBJ2-2
CDR3 DNA: TGTGCCACCAGTCTAAGAGACACCGGGGAGCTGTTTTTT
CDR3 protein: CATSLRDTGELFF

D gene: -
V gene: TRBV7-9
clone size: -
J gene: TRBJ2-7
CDR3 DNA: TGTGCCAGCAGCACCCGACTAGAAGGAGGCGAGCAGTACTTC
CDR3 protein: CASSTRLEGGEQYF

D gene: -
V gene: TRBV27
clone size: -
J gene: TRBJ1-2
CDR3 DNA: TGTGCCAGCAGTTTGTCTACGGTGGATGGCTACACCTTC
CDR3 protein: CASSLSTVDGYTF

D gene: -
V gene: TRBV5-4
clone size: -
J gene: TRBJ2-7
CDR3 DNA: TGTGCCAGCAGCTGGGAGGCCAGTTCCTACGAGCAGTACTTC
CDR3 protein: CASSWEASSYEQYF

D gene: -
V gene: TRBV6-6
clone size: once
J gene: TRBJ2-7
CDR3 DNA: TGTGCCAGCAGGGACGGCTCCTACGAGCAGTACTTC
CDR3 protein: CASRDGSYEQYF

D gene: TRBD1
V gene: TRBV7-9
clone size: -
J gene: TRBJ1-1
CDR3 DNA: TGTGCCAGCAGCCGCGTCAGACAGGGGGCAACTGAAGCTTTCTTT
CDR3 protein: CASSRVRQGATEAFF

D gene: -
V gene: TRBV2
clone size: -
J gene: TRBJ2-7
CDR3 DNA: TGTGCCAGCAGTGACTTGGGCGGGACCTACGAGCAGTACTTC
CDR3 protein: CASSDLGGTYEQYF

D gene: TRBD1
V gene: TRBV6-5
clone size: -
J gene: TRBJ2-7
CDR3 DNA: TGTGCCAGCAGTTACCCCTGGACAGGGAGCAACGAGCAGTACTTC
CDR3 protein: CASSYPWTGSNEQYF

D gene: -
V gene: TRBV30
clone size: -
J gene: TRBJ1-3
CDR3 DNA: TGTGCCTGGAGTGTAACCGGGGGCGTAGGAAACACCATATATTTT
CDR3 protein: CAWSVTGGVGNTIYF

D gene: TRBD1
V gene: TRBV6-1
clone size: once
J gene: TRBJ1-1
CDR3 DNA: TGTGCCAGCAGCGAGACAGGGATCACTGAAGCTTTCTTT
CDR3 protein: CASSETGITEAFF

D gene: -
V gene: TRBV11-2
clone size: -
J gene: TRBJ2-7
CDR3 DNA: TGTGCCAGCAGCTATGTGGGTGAATTGGACGAGCAGTACTTC
CDR3 protein: CASSYVGELDEQYF

D gene: -
V gene: TRBV14
clone size: -
J gene: TRBJ1-3
CDR3 DNA: TGTGCCAGCAGCCAACAGTTCCTTCGCTCTGGAAACACCATATATTTT
CDR3 protein: CASSQQFLRSGNTIYF

D gene: -
V gene: TRBV6-5
clone size: -
J gene: TRBJ2-5
CDR3 DNA: TGTGCCAGCAGTTACCTCCGGGACGGAGAGACCCAGTACTTC
CDR3 protein: CASSYLRDGETQYF

D gene: TRBD1
V gene: TRBV7-2
clone size: once
J gene: TRBJ2-1
CDR3 DNA: TGTGCCAGCAGCTTCCCGGGACAGGACGCAATCTCCTACAATGAGCAGTTCTTC
CDR3 protein: CASSFPGQDAISYNEQFF

D gene: TRBD2
V gene: TRBV28
clone size: -
J gene: TRBJ2-7
CDR3 DNA: TGTGCCAGCAGTTTATCAGGACTAGCGGGAGCCTCCTACGAGCAGTACTTC
CDR3 protein: CASSLSGLAGASYEQYF

D gene: TRBD1
V gene: TRBV30
clone size: -
J gene: TRBJ1-1
CDR3 DNA: TGTGCCTGGAGTACGGGGACAGGGGGAGTTGAAGCTTTCTTT
CDR3 protein: CAWSTGTGGVEAFF